This T cell receptor (beta chain) was identified during a study of T cells expressing NK-cell markers (dated by TCRdb to the early 2020s). With regard to the full study: TCR beta-chain repertoires were profiled in sorted CD3+CD56+NKG2C+, CD3+CD56+NKG2C- and CD3+CD56-NKG2C+ T-cell subsets from fewer than 10 donors. The study sequenced eight donors, all healthy volunteers chosen at random: three men and five women. Sequencing of the libraries produced 2 x 150 bp reads on Illumina HiSeq 2000/2500, MiSeq or NextSeq. Of the eight sequenced donors, seven were found to be HCMV-seropositive and one was found to be HCMV-seronegative. What the work shows at the level of the full study, not this receptor alone: For six donors, the dominant CD3+CD56+NKG2C+ clonotypes were among the top 10 CD8+ clonotypes and accounted for roughly 1.0-7.5% of CD8+ T cells. Those dominant clonotypes were again the most abundant among CD3+CD56-NKG2C+ cells in a few donors, at about 28.3-65%. Whether the expanded NKG2C-expressing T cell clones were specific for HCMV antigens was left unclear.

To note about this clonotype: The antigen it binds to is not known.

To determine HCMV serostatus, a commercial ELISA kit was used to detect HCMV-specific IgG in serum. Peripheral blood mononuclear cells were isolated from blood by Ficoll density gradient centrifugation. Sequencing was carried out with an Illumina HiSeq 2000. The TCR beta cDNA libraries were made using 5'RACE template switching, a step that added both a universal primer site and unique molecular identifiers. Synthesis of cDNA was primed from the TCR beta constant segment and was followed by two consecutive PCR amplification steps. Regarding the original processing steps: Reads were demultiplexed and grouped by UMI with MIGEC, and clonotypes were assembled and quantified with MiTCR. To exclude erroneous sequences, any TCR cDNA sequence not supported by at least two reads was discarded. The tcR package was used for downstream repertoire analysis, and clonotypes were matched between fractions using CDR3 nucleotide sequence together with V segment. Antigen specificity was annotated against VDJdb with VDJmatch, allowing one amino acid substitution in CDR3. The reads underwent TCRdb reprocessing, giving one record for each CDR3 protein sequence and no DNA. V and J calls and clone size were set by TCRdb, not the authors. This sample's table carries roughly 120,000 distinct CDR3 sequences. In total, the top ten clones hold under 20% of the sample.

From cysteine to phenylalanine, the CDR3 is 19 amino acids long. No DNA is given. The source of this sequence is a woman aged 18 to 75 in good health. In this chain, TRBV12-3 or TRBV12-4 is recombined with TRBJ2-2; TCRdb outputs TRBD1, but without DNA this stays unchecked. The sequenced sample consisted of blood T cells: a sorted CD56 or NKG2C T cell subset, CD4+ or CD8+ T cells, or bulk PBMC T cells (not recorded which). The CDR3 is CASTTLGTGRSSRTGELFF.